This TCR beta chain was retrieved from a study of blood T cell repertoires in COVID-19 (dated by TCRdb to 2018 to 2020). Context from the whole study: Samples from collaborators originated in the United States, Italy and Spain and spanned both the acute and convalescent phases of COVID-19. The material from the prospective study consisted of cDNA or gDNA derived from T cells, B-cell-depleted T cells, or PBMCs. Subjects who had been exposed to COVID-19, were actively infected with it, or had recovered from it provided the deeply sampled blood TCRbeta repertoires that made up the dataset. The repertoires were made available in a free public database intended to serve as a resource for research on the immune response to SARS-CoV-2. The samples were drawn from the first 160 participants of the ongoing ImmuneRACE study and from 1,200 or so subjects provided by 6 global collaborators. A de-identified subject ID, COVID-19 status, age in years and sex were almost always included in the sample metadata. Where HLA class I and class II types were available, the types were taken from metadata supplied by the sample provider, not from assay-based typing.

Sequences MGHRA (CDR1) and YSYEKL (CDR2) are obtained from the germline V gene. Here V drops 4 bases and J drops 2 bases, and the junction holds 15 bases not matched to any gene. The CDR3 numbers 21 residues from cysteine through phenylalanine. The sequence is cut down to CDR3 DNA, 63 bases in frame from base 1. What the study reported, not specific to this receptor: The amount of clinical and demographic metadata varied by source and participant and was provided uncurated.

This clone was picked up one time. Its cognate antigen has yet to be identified. No quality values exist for individual bases; no much larger clone is one base distant. The immunoSEQ Assay, a bias-controlled multiplex PCR, was used to amplify TCRbeta CDR3 regions from genomic DNA. Turning to the authors' computational methods: Nucleated cell counts per sample were estimated from amplification of reference gene primers within the assay. To quantify the absolute abundance of each unique TCRbeta CDR3 rearrangement, sequence reads were collapsed and filtered. Productive Simpson clonality was computed per sample as the square root of Simpson's diversity index over productive rearrangements. The source is immuneACCESS, and TCRdb retained only in-frame sequences with V and J called. Part of the clones is not carried over; for the studies checked, unresolved V genes explain less than half of this, and the remainder is unexplained. For V, J and clone size, that table is used; D and trimming come from the DNA. Here the sample has around 120,000 clones; around 87% occur a single time. The top ten clones comprise more than 25% of the sample.

Whole blood was collected in K2EDTA tubes by collaborating institutions according to the institutions' own protocols. For TCRbeta analysis, collaborators shipped samples in one of three forms: frozen whole blood, isolated PBMCs, or DNA extracted from either of those sample types. The V gene is TRBV4-1 and the J gene is TRBJ2-3; 16 central nucleotides agree with TRBD2. Material: peripheral blood. The origin of this receptor is a woman between 70 and 85 years old with acute or convalescent COVID-19. Read as DNA, the sequence is TGCGCCAGCAGCCTCCCGACTCCGGGACTAGCGGGGGGGCTTGTCACAGATACGCAGTATTTT. Translated, this gives CASSLPTPGLAGGLVTDTQYF.